This TCR beta chain originates from a study of sequential checkpoint blockade in melanoma. Sample treatment: randomized to nivolumab then ipilimumab (arm A) or the reverse (arm B). Clones were read by immunoSEQ multiplex PCR, and TCRdb kept only the in-frame ones, dropping some. The sample lists 1,400 to 1,500 clones; 20% to 25% were seen once. The CDR3 contains 16 residues. Trimming removed 4 bases at V and 0 bases at J, with 13 bases between. Germline values: CDR1 KGHSH, CDR2 LQKENI. This clone has a single count. V is TRBV18 and J is TRBJ1-3; D call uncertain. This TCR derives from a human donor with melanoma. Sequencing used tumor tissue (inferred from file names), obtained from a patient given nivolumab and ipilimumab in sequence. For the CDR3, the DNA is TGTGCCAGCTCACGTAGGGCAAAACCCTCTGGAAACACCATATATTTT. It is translated as CASSRRAKPSGNTIYF.